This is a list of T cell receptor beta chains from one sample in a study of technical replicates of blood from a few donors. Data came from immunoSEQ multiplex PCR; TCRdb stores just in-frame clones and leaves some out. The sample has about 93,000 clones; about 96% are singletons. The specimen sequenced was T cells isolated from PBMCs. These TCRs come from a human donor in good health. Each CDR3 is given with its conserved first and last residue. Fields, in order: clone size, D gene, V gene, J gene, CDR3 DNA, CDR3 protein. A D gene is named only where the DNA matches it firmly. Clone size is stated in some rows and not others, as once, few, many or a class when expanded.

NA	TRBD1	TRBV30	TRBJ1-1	TGTGCCTGGGGCGGACAGGGAGGCAAAGCTTTCTTT	CAWGGQGGKAFF
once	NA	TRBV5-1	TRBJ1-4	TGCGCCAGCAGCTTGGGAGGGCCTAATGAAAAACTGTTTTTT	CASSLGGPNEKLFF
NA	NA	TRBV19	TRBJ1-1	TGTGCCAGTATCCCAGCAGGGAAAGTCGCCAGAGCTTTCTTT	CASIPAGKVARAFF
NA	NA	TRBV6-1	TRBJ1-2	TGTGCCAGCAGTGATAATGGCTACACCTTC	CASSDNGYTF
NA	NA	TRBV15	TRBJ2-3	TGTGCCACCAGCAGAGTAACAGATACGCAGTATTTT	CATSRVTDTQYF
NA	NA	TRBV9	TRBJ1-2	TGTGCCAGCAGCGTAGCCACAGGTTTTAACTATGGCTACACCTTC	CASSVATGFNYGYTF
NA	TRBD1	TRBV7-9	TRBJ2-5	TGTGCCAGCAGCCGCCGGGACAGTAGCCAAGAGACCCAGTACTTC	CASSRRDSSQETQYF
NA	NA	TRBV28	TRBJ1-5	TGTGCCAGCAGTTTGGTAGGGGTAAGCAATCAGCCCCAGCATTTT	CASSLVGVSNQPQHF
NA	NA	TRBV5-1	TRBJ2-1	TGCGCCAGCAGCGAGCGGGTTTACAATGAGCAGTTCTTC	CASSERVYNEQFF
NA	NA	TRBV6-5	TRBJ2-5	TGTGCCAGCAGTTCCGGGGTTCAGGAGATCGAGACCCAGTACTTC	CASSSGVQEIETQYF
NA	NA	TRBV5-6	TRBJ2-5	TGTGCCAGCAGCTTGGAATGGGGACTCTTCGGGGAGACCCAGTACTTC	CASSLEWGLFGETQYF
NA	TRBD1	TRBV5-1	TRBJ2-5	TGCGCCAGCAGCCGCGGCGAGGGACAGGGAGAGACCCAGTACTTC	CASSRGEGQGETQYF
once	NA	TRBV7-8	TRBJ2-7	TGTGCCAGCAGCGATGGGGACACCTACGAGCAGTACTTC	CASSDGDTYEQYF
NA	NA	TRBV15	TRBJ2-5	TGTGCCACCAGCAGAGATTCGGGGGAGACCCAGTACTTC	CATSRDSGETQYF
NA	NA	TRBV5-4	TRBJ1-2	TGTGCCAGCAGCTTGGTCTCAGGGCTCTATGGCTACACCTTC	CASSLVSGLYGYTF
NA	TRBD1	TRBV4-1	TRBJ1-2	TGCGCCAGCAGCCAAGGGGACAGGTTGGGCTATGGCTACACCTTC	CASSQGDRLGYGYTF
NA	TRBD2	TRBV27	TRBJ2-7	TGTGCCAGCAGTCACGACGGGGGGAGGGCATACGAGCAGTACTTC	CASSHDGGRAYEQYF
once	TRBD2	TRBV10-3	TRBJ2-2	TGTGCCATCAATACTGCGGGGGAGAACACCGGGGAGCTGTTTTTT	CAINTAGENTGELFF
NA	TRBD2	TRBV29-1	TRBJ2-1	TGCAGCGTTGCAGCGGGGGAATCCTACAATGAGCAGTTCTTC	CSVAAGESYNEQFF
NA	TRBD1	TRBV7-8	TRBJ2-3	TGTGCCAGCAGCTTAGGGACAGGGGCAGATACGCAGTATTTT	CASSLGTGADTQYF
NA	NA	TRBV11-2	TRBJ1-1	TGTGCCAGCAGCTTAGGCGGGCTTGAAGCTTTCTTT	CASSLGGLEAFF
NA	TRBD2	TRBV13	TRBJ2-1	TGTGCCAGCAGCTTAGGCCCGGATAGCGGGAAGAATGAGCAGTTCTTC	CASSLGPDSGKNEQFF
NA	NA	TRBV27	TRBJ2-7	TGTGCCAGCAGTGCCGGTCTTTCCTACGAGCAGTACTTC	CASSAGLSYEQYF
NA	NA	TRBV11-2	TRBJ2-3	TGTGCCAGCAGCTTAGGTATCACAGATACGCAGTATTTT	CASSLGITDTQYF
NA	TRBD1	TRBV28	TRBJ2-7	TGTGCCAGCGGGACAGGAGTTTTGTACGAGCAGTACTTC	CASGTGVLYEQYF
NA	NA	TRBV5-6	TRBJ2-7	TGTGCCAGCAGCTTTCAGCCCACATCAGGGGCGCTCTACGAGCAGTACTTC	CASSFQPTSGALYEQYF
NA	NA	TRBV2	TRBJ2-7	TGTGCCAGCAGTGATAAGGTGGGTGAGGGCCACGAGCAGTACTTC	CASSDKVGEGHEQYF
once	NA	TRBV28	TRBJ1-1	TGTGCCAGCACTACGTTGGGGGCCGAAGCTTTCTTT	CASTTLGAEAFF
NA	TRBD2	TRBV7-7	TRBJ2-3	TGTGCCAGCATCCGGACTAGCGCAAACCGGGCAGATACGCAGTATTTT	CASIRTSANRADTQYF
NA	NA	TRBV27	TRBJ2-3	TGTGCCAGCAGTTTAGTAAAGCGGGTGAGCACAGATACGCAGTATTTT	CASSLVKRVSTDTQYF
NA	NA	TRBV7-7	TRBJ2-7	TGTGCCAGCAGCTTATTCCAGGGAAGCTCCTACGAGCAGTACTTC	CASSLFQGSSYEQYF
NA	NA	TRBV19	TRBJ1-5	TGTGCCAGTAGTATAGCCCCTCGATCCTTGGGACTTCTCGGAAGCAATCAGCCCCAGCATTTT	CASSIAPRSLGLLGSNQPQHF
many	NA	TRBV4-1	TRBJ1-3	TGCGCCAGCAGCCGGCAGGGTTGGGTCTTAAATGGAAACACCATATATTTT	CASSRQGWVLNGNTIYF
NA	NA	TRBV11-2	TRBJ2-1	TGTGCCAGCAGCTTAGTGGACGGACAGTTAACCAATGAGCAGTTCTTC	CASSLVDGQLTNEQFF
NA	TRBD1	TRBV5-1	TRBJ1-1	TGCGCCAGCCGAGATAACAGGGGTACGAACACTGAAGCTTTCTTT	CASRDNRGTNTEAFF
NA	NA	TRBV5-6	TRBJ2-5	TGTGCCAGCAGCCCGGGTGAGGGTGTTGGCGGGACCCAGTACTTC	CASSPGEGVGGTQYF
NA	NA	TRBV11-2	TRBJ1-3	TGTGCCAGCAGAAAAAACGGGAAAGGCTCTGGAAACACCATATATTTT	CASRKNGKGSGNTIYF
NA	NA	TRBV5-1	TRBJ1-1	TGCGCCAGCAGCTTTGGCCCGGGACAATCGAACACTGAAGCTTTCTTT	CASSFGPGQSNTEAFF
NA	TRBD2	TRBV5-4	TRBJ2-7	TGTGCCAGCAGCCAAGGGGCGGGAGAGGTGCGCGAGCAGTACTTC	CASSQGAGEVREQYF
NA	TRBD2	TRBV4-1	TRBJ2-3	TGCGCCAGCAGCCAAGAAAGCGGGAGTGGTTCAGATACGCAGTATTTT	CASSQESGSGSDTQYF
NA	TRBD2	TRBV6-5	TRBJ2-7	TGTGCCAGCAGTTGGGGGCGGGGGGGCGGCGAGCAGTACTTC	CASSWGRGGGEQYF